A selection of T cell receptor beta chains follows, all from one sample in a study of blood T cell repertoires in COVID-19. Sequencing was performed with immunoSEQ multiplex PCR; in TCRdb, only in-frame clones are kept and a portion is missing. The sample records almost 350,000 clones, approximately 89% being singletons. Source material: peripheral blood. The receptors stem from a woman aged 55-70 years with COVID-19, enrolled during active disease. CDR3s include the opening cysteine and the closing phenylalanine or tryptophan. D genes are given only for firm matches. Only some rows state a clone size, as once, few, many or a class for expanded clones.

V gene: TRBV11-1
clone size: NA
D gene: NA
J gene: TRBJ1-4
CDR3 protein: CASSLQPSVEKLFF
CDR3 DNA: TGTGCCAGCAGCTTACAACCGAGCGTGGAAAAACTGTTTTTT

V gene: TRBV11-3
clone size: NA
D gene: TRBD1
J gene: TRBJ1-3
CDR3 protein: CASSPGTGAGNTIYF
CDR3 DNA: TGTGCCAGCAGCCCCGGGACAGGGGCTGGAAACACCATATATTTT

V gene: TRBV5-6
clone size: NA
D gene: TRBD1
J gene: TRBJ2-5
CDR3 protein: CASSLAGGAKTQYF
CDR3 DNA: TGTGCCAGCAGCTTGGCAGGGGGCGCAAAGACCCAGTACTTC

V gene: TRBV18
clone size: NA
D gene: TRBD1
J gene: TRBJ1-1
CDR3 protein: CASSPMDSGRGRTNTEAFF
CDR3 DNA: TGTGCCAGCTCACCAATGGACTCAGGCAGGGGGCGGACGAACACTGAAGCTTTCTTT

V gene: TRBV12-3/TRBV12-4
clone size: NA
D gene: TRBD2
J gene: TRBJ2-5
CDR3 protein: CASSRAGVETQYF
CDR3 DNA: TGTGCCAGCAGTCGAGCGGGGGTGGAGACCCAGTACTTC

V gene: TRBV10-3
clone size: NA
D gene: TRBD2
J gene: TRBJ2-7
CDR3 protein: CATLPSPGGGISSYEQYF
CDR3 DNA: TGTGCCACCCTACCCTCGCCGGGCGGGGGGATTAGCTCCTACGAGCAGTACTTC

V gene: TRBV15
clone size: once
D gene: TRBD2
J gene: TRBJ2-3
CDR3 protein: CATSREGAGARGDTQYF
CDR3 DNA: TGTGCCACCAGCAGAGAAGGAGCGGGGGCCCGCGGAGATACGCAGTATTTT

V gene: TRBV5-1
clone size: NA
D gene: NA
J gene: TRBJ1-1
CDR3 protein: CASSDPRAGGISEAFF
CDR3 DNA: TGCGCCAGCAGCGATCCAAGGGCTGGGGGCATTTCTGAAGCTTTCTTT

V gene: TRBV11-3
clone size: NA
D gene: TRBD2
J gene: TRBJ2-2
CDR3 protein: CASSPLAGGAGELFF
CDR3 DNA: TGTGCCAGCAGCCCTCTAGCGGGGGGGGCCGGGGAGCTGTTTTTT

V gene: TRBV7-6
clone size: NA
D gene: TRBD2
J gene: TRBJ2-1
CDR3 protein: CASSPGTSGGSSYNEQFF
CDR3 DNA: TGTGCCAGCAGCCCCGGGACTAGCGGGGGGAGCTCCTACAATGAGCAGTTCTTC

V gene: TRBV4-2
clone size: NA
D gene: NA
J gene: TRBJ1-4
CDR3 protein: CASSQDPVEGEKLFF
CDR3 DNA: TGTGCCAGCAGCCAAGACCCCGTTGAGGGTGAAAAACTGTTTTTT

V gene: TRBV11-1
clone size: NA
D gene: NA
J gene: TRBJ2-5
CDR3 protein: CASSHKQGQETQYF
CDR3 DNA: TGTGCCAGCAGCCATAAACAGGGACAAGAGACCCAGTACTTC

V gene: TRBV6-5
clone size: NA
D gene: NA
J gene: TRBJ1-2
CDR3 protein: CASSWAGIGYTF
CDR3 DNA: TGTGCCAGCAGTTGGGCAGGGATCGGCTACACCTTC

V gene: TRBV27
clone size: NA
D gene: TRBD1
J gene: TRBJ2-3
CDR3 protein: CASSPRDSLTDTQYF
CDR3 DNA: TGTGCCAGCAGTCCAAGGGACAGTTTAACAGATACGCAGTATTTT

V gene: TRBV5-4
clone size: NA
D gene: TRBD2
J gene: TRBJ2-1
CDR3 protein: CASRRTGLAGYNEQFF
CDR3 DNA: TGTGCCAGCAGACGGACGGGACTAGCGGGATACAATGAGCAGTTCTTC

V gene: TRBV9
clone size: once
D gene: TRBD1
J gene: TRBJ1-1
CDR3 protein: CASSVTGTGSEAFF
CDR3 DNA: TGTGCCAGCAGCGTGACCGGGACAGGGAGTGAAGCTTTCTTT

V gene: TRBV7-2
clone size: NA
D gene: NA
J gene: TRBJ1-5
CDR3 protein: CASSPDGSSNQPQHF
CDR3 DNA: TGTGCCAGCAGCCCAGACGGGTCTAGCAATCAGCCCCAGCATTTT

V gene: TRBV4-2
clone size: NA
D gene: NA
J gene: TRBJ2-2
CDR3 protein: CASSQESTGELFF
CDR3 DNA: TGTGCCAGCAGCCAAGAATCGACCGGGGAGCTGTTTTTT

V gene: TRBV2
clone size: once
D gene: NA
J gene: TRBJ2-2
CDR3 protein: CASSSGRGLIELFF
CDR3 DNA: NA

V gene: TRBV9
clone size: NA
D gene: NA
J gene: TRBJ2-1
CDR3 protein: CASRRRGGLSEGVLGNNEQFF
CDR3 DNA: TGTGCCAGCAGGCGGCGGGGCGGACTAAGCGAGGGAGTGCTCGGGAACAATGAGCAGTTCTTC

V gene: TRBV6-5
clone size: NA
D gene: TRBD1
J gene: TRBJ1-1
CDR3 protein: CASKEDRLNTEAFF
CDR3 DNA: TGTGCCAGCAAGGAGGACAGGTTGAACACTGAAGCTTTCTTT

V gene: TRBV7-3
clone size: NA
D gene: NA
J gene: TRBJ2-5
CDR3 protein: CASSLSREETQYF
CDR3 DNA: TGTGCCAGCAGCTTAAGTAGGGAGGAGACCCAGTACTTC

V gene: TRBV9
clone size: NA
D gene: NA
J gene: TRBJ1-1
CDR3 protein: CASSLQPASTEAFF
CDR3 DNA: TGTGCCAGCAGCTTACAGCCGGCCAGCACTGAAGCTTTCTTT

V gene: TRBV10-1
clone size: NA
D gene: TRBD1
J gene: TRBJ2-7
CDR3 protein: CASSAGQGGRYEQYF
CDR3 DNA: TGCGCCAGCAGTGCAGGACAGGGGGGAAGGTACGAGCAGTACTTC

V gene: TRBV5-1
clone size: NA
D gene: TRBD2
J gene: TRBJ2-7
CDR3 protein: CASSLGLAGRIYEQYF
CDR3 DNA: TGCGCCAGCAGCTTGGGACTAGCGGGGAGAATCTACGAGCAGTACTTC

V gene: TRBV7-8
clone size: NA
D gene: NA
J gene: TRBJ2-5
CDR3 protein: CASSSILETQYF
CDR3 DNA: TGTGCCAGCAGCTCAATTTTGGAGACCCAGTACTTC

V gene: TRBV4-1
clone size: NA
D gene: TRBD2
J gene: TRBJ2-5
CDR3 protein: CASSQDAGGTSGLTGWETQYF
CDR3 DNA: TGCGCCAGCAGCCAAGATGCGGGGGGGACTAGCGGGCTCACGGGATGGGAGACCCAGTACTTC

V gene: TRBV6-6
clone size: NA
D gene: NA
J gene: TRBJ1-2
CDR3 protein: CASTVGSSYGYTF
CDR3 DNA: TGTGCCAGCACCGTCGGGAGTTCCTATGGCTACACCTTC

V gene: TRBV4-2
clone size: NA
D gene: TRBD1
J gene: TRBJ1-6
CDR3 protein: CASSQEGQGASLHF
CDR3 DNA: TGTGCCAGCAGCCAAGAGGGACAGGGGGCATCCCTCCACTTT

V gene: TRBV2
clone size: NA
D gene: NA
J gene: TRBJ1-1
CDR3 protein: CASSSVGVRTEAFF
CDR3 DNA: TGTGCCAGCAGCTCCGTTGGAGTGAGGACTGAAGCTTTCTTT

V gene: TRBV20-1
clone size: NA
D gene: NA
J gene: TRBJ2-5
CDR3 protein: CSARGGETQYF
CDR3 DNA: TGCAGTGCTAGAGGAGGTGAGACCCAGTACTTC

V gene: TRBV6-5
clone size: NA
D gene: NA
J gene: TRBJ1-1
CDR3 protein: CASRFEGRNTEAFF
CDR3 DNA: TGTGCCAGCAGGTTTGAGGGCAGGAACACTGAAGCTTTCTTT

V gene: TRBV4-1
clone size: NA
D gene: NA
J gene: TRBJ1-1
CDR3 protein: CASSQDAGTEAFF
CDR3 DNA: TGCGCCAGCAGCCAAGATGCGGGAACTGAAGCTTTCTTT

V gene: TRBV2
clone size: NA
D gene: NA
J gene: TRBJ1-6
CDR3 protein: CASSLLGANSPLHF
CDR3 DNA: TGTGCCAGCAGTCTTTTAGGGGCTAATTCACCCCTCCACTTT

V gene: TRBV28
clone size: NA
D gene: NA
J gene: TRBJ2-2
CDR3 protein: CASSLGGHTGELFF
CDR3 DNA: TGTGCCAGCAGTTTGGGCGGGCACACCGGGGAGCTGTTTTTT

V gene: TRBV3-1/TRBV3-2
clone size: NA
D gene: NA
J gene: TRBJ2-1
CDR3 protein: CASSQGHQNEQFF
CDR3 DNA: TGTGCCAGCAGCCAAGGGCACCAAAATGAGCAGTTCTTC

V gene: TRBV15
clone size: NA
D gene: TRBD1
J gene: TRBJ1-2
CDR3 protein: CATSRRQGAQVYGYTF
CDR3 DNA: TGTGCCACCAGCAGACGACAGGGGGCGCAAGTCTATGGCTACACCTTC

V gene: TRBV4-1
clone size: NA
D gene: NA
J gene: TRBJ1-2
CDR3 protein: CASSQQDSTLTIGYTF
CDR3 DNA: TGCGCCAGCAGCCAACAGGACAGCACGCTAACTATTGGCTACACCTTC

V gene: TRBV18
clone size: once
D gene: TRBD1
J gene: TRBJ1-1
CDR3 protein: CASSPLHTGAINTEAFF
CDR3 DNA: TGTGCCAGCTCACCACTACATACAGGGGCGATAAACACTGAAGCTTTCTTT

V gene: TRBV7-3
clone size: NA
D gene: TRBD1
J gene: TRBJ1-3
CDR3 protein: CASSLTGTGGQSGNTIYF
CDR3 DNA: TGTGCCAGCAGCTTAACGGGGACAGGCGGACAATCTGGAAACACCATATATTTT

V gene: TRBV30
clone size: once
D gene: NA
J gene: TRBJ2-3
CDR3 protein: CAWSVQGADTQYF
CDR3 DNA: TGTGCCTGGAGTGTACAAGGGGCAGATACGCAGTATTTT

V gene: TRBV21-1
clone size: NA
D gene: NA
J gene: TRBJ2-1
CDR3 protein: CASSKAQGANNEQFF
CDR3 DNA: TGTGCCAGCAGCAAAGCGCAGGGGGCAAACAATGAGCAGTTCTTC

V gene: TRBV12-3/TRBV12-4
clone size: NA
D gene: NA
J gene: TRBJ1-5
CDR3 protein: CASRGTGYQPQHF
CDR3 DNA: TGTGCCAGCAGGGGAACAGGGTACCAGCCCCAGCATTTT

V gene: TRBV28
clone size: once
D gene: NA
J gene: TRBJ1-1
CDR3 protein: CASSFRNRNTEAFF
CDR3 DNA: TGTGCCAGCAGTTTTAGGAACAGGAACACTGAAGCTTTCTTT

V gene: TRBV28
clone size: NA
D gene: NA
J gene: TRBJ1-5
CDR3 protein: CASTLNRGVQPQHF
CDR3 DNA: TGTGCCAGCACCCTTAACCGGGGGGTTCAGCCCCAGCATTTT

V gene: TRBV29-1
clone size: NA
D gene: TRBD1
J gene: TRBJ2-1
CDR3 protein: CSVDGPGGTFF
CDR3 DNA: TGCAGCGTTGATGGTCCAGGGGGCACGTTCTTC

V gene: TRBV7-9
clone size: NA
D gene: NA
J gene: TRBJ1-3
CDR3 protein: CASSPSKSGNTIYF
CDR3 DNA: TGTGCCAGCAGCCCTAGCAAATCTGGAAACACCATATATTTT

V gene: TRBV7-3
clone size: NA
D gene: NA
J gene: TRBJ1-2
CDR3 protein: CASSPTLQQAFTF
CDR3 DNA: TGTGCCAGCAGCCCTACCCTTCAGCAGGCCTTCACCTTC

V gene: TRBV5-8
clone size: NA
D gene: NA
J gene: TRBJ2-3
CDR3 protein: CASSTRVTLTDTQYF
CDR3 DNA: TGTGCCAGCAGCACCAGGGTAACTCTCACAGATACGCAGTATTTT

V gene: TRBV10-1
clone size: NA
D gene: NA
J gene: TRBJ2-3
CDR3 protein: CASSDVSRPTDTQYF
CDR3 DNA: TGCGCCAGCAGTGATGTGAGCAGGCCCACAGATACGCAGTATTTT

V gene: TRBV7-9
clone size: NA
D gene: TRBD1
J gene: TRBJ2-2
CDR3 protein: CASRKTGANTGELFF
CDR3 DNA: TGTGCCAGCAGGAAGACAGGGGCGAACACCGGGGAGCTGTTTTTT

V gene: TRBV11-2
clone size: NA
D gene: TRBD1
J gene: TRBJ2-5
CDR3 protein: CASSLGQQETQYF
CDR3 DNA: TGTGCCAGCAGCTTGGGACAGCAAGAGACCCAGTACTTC

V gene: TRBV4-1
clone size: NA
D gene: TRBD1
J gene: TRBJ2-3
CDR3 protein: CASSQQGPQTGSFPDTQYF
CDR3 DNA: TGCGCCAGCAGCCAACAAGGACCTCAGACAGGGTCATTTCCAGATACGCAGTATTTT